One and the same sample provided the 20 T cell receptor beta chains below, sequenced in a study of vaccination and CD4 T cells after COVID-19. Sequenced with the Oncomine TCR Beta short-read assay was DNA taken from cultured CD4+ T cells. In TCRdb, the PCR reads were re-called with MiXCR into one record per CDR3 protein. The sample lists around 25,000 distinct CDR3 sequences, 30% occurring once. Antigen specificity for these receptors is unknown. Time point indicated: late sampling 161 to 241 days after vaccination in three convalescent patients. Treatment given: roughly 11-day PBMC culture with coronavirus spike peptide pools or control peptides (ViraFEST assay). The sequenced sample was CD4+ T cells from blood, cultured in vitro, obtained about 7 months after SARS-CoV-2 vaccination. These TCRs come from a human donor who had recovered from COVID-19.

This clonotype occurred a few times. This chain joins TRBV20-1 and TRBJ2-7; D gene unclear. CDR1 is DFQATT, CDR2 SNEGSKA, per germline (reference sequence). Trimming stripped 0 bases from V and 6 bases from J, with 9 bases between. The CDR3 length is 12 residues. CDR3: CSARDWAVEQYF. The CDR3 DNA reads as TGCAGTGCTAGAGATTGGGCAGTCGAGCAGTACTTC.

V is TRBV5-1 and J is TRBJ2-3; D is unresolved. V dropped 4 bases and J dropped 1 base, with 13 bases sitting between them. Germline values: CDR1 SGHRS, CDR2 YFSETQ. CDR3 length: 15 amino acids. CDR3 sequence reads: CASSHLESGTDTQYF. CDR3 nucleotide sequence: TGCGCCAGCAGCCACTTAGAGTCGGGCACAGATACGCAGTATTTT.

This clonotype was recorded a few times. The gene calls are TRBV28 and TRBJ1-6; D may be TRBD1 (5 bases). Germline lookup yields CDR1 MDHEN and CDR2 SYDVKM. This CDR3 is 13 amino acids long. V lost 5 bases and J lost 16, with 18 bases in between. The DNA for the CDR3 is TGTGCCAGCAGTCGCCCCCCGGGACGACCGCTCCACTTT. It translates to CASSRPPGRPLHF.

The chain couples TRBV28 to TRBJ1-5; D may be TRBD1 (5 bases). V lost 5 bases, J lost 6 bases, and 14 bases lay in between. The CDR3 sequence is 14 residues long. From germline, CDR1 is MDHEN and CDR2 SYDVKM. The CDR3, as DNA: TGTGCCAGCAGTGGATACAACAGGCGTCAGCCCCAGCATTTT. Translating gives CASSGYNRRQPQHF.

V gene TRBV28 combines with J gene TRBJ2-7; D possibly corresponds to TRBD1 (6 bases). The ends were cut back, 6 bases at V and 2 bases at J, with 20 bases in the middle. The CDR3 extends over 16 amino acids. Looked up from germline, CDR1 is MDHEN and CDR2 is SYDVKM. CDR3 in amino acids: CASSTPGAGATYEQYF. DNA of the CDR3: TGTGCCAGCAGCACCCCCGGGGCAGGGGCGACCTACGAGCAGTACTTC. Combining the CDR3 with reference TRBV28 and TRBJ2-7 gives the whole variable domain DVKVTQSSRYLVKRTGEKVFLECVQDMDHENMFWYRQDPGLGLRLIYFSYDVKMKEKGDIPEGYSVSREKKERFSLILESASTNQTSMYLCASSTPGAGATYEQYFGPGTRLTVT.

The chain employs TRBV6-1 and TRBJ2-1; D is unclear. CDR1 and CDR2 from the germline V gene are MNHNS and SASEGT. The CDR3 is 14 amino acids. With 4 bases removed from V and 3 bases from J, the gap between germline ends came to 10 bases. The CDR3 loop is CASSARPNYNEQFF. The CDR3 DNA sequence: TGTGCCAGCAGTGCGCGACCGAACTACAATGAGCAGTTCTTC.

This chain connects TRBV2 to TRBJ1-6; no firm D call. CDR1 and CDR2 from the germline V gene are SNHLY and FYNNEI. The CDR3 is made up of 13 amino acids. V lost 2 bases and J 6 bases, leaving 5 bases between the germline ends. The CDR3: CASSELANSPLHF. CDR3 nucleotide sequence: TGTGCCAGCAGTGAACTGGCTAATTCACCCCTCCACTTT.

The CDR3 coding sequence is TGTGCCAGCGGGCAGGACAGGGCGGGCACAGATACGCAGTATTTT. Its protein is CASGQDRAGTDTQYF. The rearrangement joins TRBV2 to TRBJ2-3; 8 nucleotides agree with TRBD1. The CDR3 covers 15 residues. Losses at the gene ends were 8 bases for V and 1 base for J; bases not matched to a gene: 8. CDR1 SNHLY and CDR2 FYNNEI come from the germline V gene.

The chain uses TRBV4-1 and TRBJ2-7, with D perhaps assigned TRBD1 or TRBD2 (6 bases each). The CDR3 consists of 15 residues. CDR1 is MGHRA and CDR2 is YSYEKL in the germline V gene. Trimming removed 0 bases from V and 8 bases from J, with 17 bases in between. CDR3 nucleotides: TGCGCCAGCAGCCAAGACTGGGGGGCCCCCTATCAGCAGTACTTC. Translated: CASSQDWGAPYQQYF.

This clonotype was seen only a few times. The chain combines TRBV20-1 with TRBJ2-7; 7 positions match TRBD2. CDR3 length: 14 residues. Per the germline V gene, CDR1 is DFQATT and CDR2 is SNEGSKA (reference sequence). V gave up 6 bases and J gave up 6 bases; unmatched junction bases: 14. The CDR3 DNA reads as TGCAGTGCCCCTCAGACTAGCAAGGTGGGCGAGCAGTACTTC. Translated, it gives CSAPQTSKVGEQYF.

This clonotype was counted between two and nine times. The chain is built from TRBV7-3 and TRBJ2-7; maybe TRBD1 (6 bases). The V end was cut by 2 bases, the J end by 5 bases, with 13 bases between. Germline V gives CDR1 SGHTA, CDR2 FQGTGA. This CDR3 region has 14 residues. CDR3 DNA: TGTGCCAGCAGCTTAGGGCAGGGGATCCACGAGCAGTACTTC. Translating gives CASSLGQGIHEQYF.

This sequence joins TRBV24-1 and TRBJ2-3, with 10 positions matching TRBD2. Germline loops: CDR1 KGHDR, CDR2 SFDVKD. This CDR3 is 14 amino acids long. Losses at the gene ends were 6 bases for V and 6 bases for J; bases not matched to a gene: 5. The CDR3 region is CATSPSGSSDTQYF. CDR3 nucleotides: TGTGCCACCAGTCCTAGCGGGAGTTCGGATACGCAGTATTTT.

The rearrangement uses TRBV5-4 and TRBJ2-7, with a weak D call TRBD1 (5 bases). Germline V gene sequence: CDR1 SGHNT, CDR2 YYREEE (reference sequence). This CDR3 has 14 amino acids. V was trimmed by 0 bases and J by 5 bases, leaving 12 bases between them. The CDR3, as DNA: TGTGCCAGCAGCTTGGCAGGGATTAGCAACGAGCAGTACTTC. Encoded protein: CASSLAGISNEQYF.

For the CDR3, the DNA is TGTGCCAGCAGATCCGCGGGGGGCACTGAAGCTTTCTTT. This sequence encodes CASRSAGGTEAFF. This chain connects TRBV28 to TRBJ1-1, with a possible D match to TRBD1 (5 bases). V lost 6 bases and J 4 bases, leaving 12 bases between the germline ends. Germline assignment: CDR1 MDHEN and CDR2 SYDVKM. The CDR3 totals 13 residues.

The rearrangement links TRBV12-3 or TRBV12-4 to TRBJ2-5, with D tentatively TRBD1 (6 bases). The CDR3 runs to 13 residues. The V end lost 3 bases, the J end lost 5 bases, and 10 bases lay between the germline ends. The CDR3 region has the DNA TGTGCCAGCAGTTTGACAGGCCGGGAGACCCAGTACTTC. Amino acid sequence: CASSLTGRETQYF.

V gene TRBV4-2 combines with J gene TRBJ2-6; no definite D call. CDR3 length equals 12 residues. Germline V gene lookup returns CDR1 LGHNA and CDR2 YNFKEQ. V was shortened by 4 bases and J by 6 bases, with 4 bases between the two germline ends. CDR3 protein: CASSLQANVLTF. The CDR3 DNA is TGTGCCAGCAGCCTACAGGCCAACGTCCTGACTTTC.

This chain links TRBV24-1 with TRBJ2-1; TRBD2 matches 7 bases. The CDR3 contains 16 residues. The germline gives CDR1 KGHDR, CDR2 SFDVKD. V trimming: 1 base; J trimming: 6 bases; junction bases outside the gene matches: 8. The CDR3 sequence: CATSDFGGSASNEQFF. The CDR3 region has the DNA TGTGCCACCAGTGATTTTGGCGGGAGTGCAAGCAATGAGCAGTTCTTC.

The table lists this clonotype with a few counts. V usage is TRBV20-1 and J usage is TRBJ2-1; D ambiguous. The CDR3 length is 15 residues. Trimming shortened V by 5 bases and J by 8 bases, and 22 bases separated the two germline ends. Looked up from germline, CDR1 is DFQATT and CDR2 is SNEGSKA (reference sequence). CDR3 sequence reads: CSAPEIRVSSYEQFF. CDR3 DNA: TGCAGTGCTCCAGAGATTAGGGTCTCAAGCTATGAGCAGTTCTTC.

This chain uses TRBV28 with TRBJ2-3; no definite D call. CDR3 length equals 13 residues. V was trimmed by 6 bases and J by 0 bases, leaving 7 bases between them. Germline V CDR1 and CDR2: MDHEN, SYDVKM. CDR3: CASSRDSTDTQYF. The CDR3, as DNA: TGTGCCAGCAGCCGCGACAGCACAGATACGCAGTATTTT.

This sequence joins TRBV7-3 and TRBJ2-3; weak D call: TRBD1 (6 bases). Germline CDR1 SGHTA, CDR2 FQGTGA. CDR3 length: 15 residues. V gave up 2 bases and J gave up 4 bases, with 13 bases separating them. DNA for the CDR3: TGTGCCAGCAGCTTACAGGGGTCTGAGGCAGATACGCAGTATTTT. Amino acid sequence: CASSLQGSEADTQYF.